The 10 T cell receptor beta chains reported below all come from one sample, sequenced in a study of blood T cell repertoires in COVID-19. The data were produced by immunoSEQ multiplex PCR, yet TCRdb's version contains in-frame clones alone and is incomplete. This sample has about 170,000 clones, with approximately 82% found just once. Sequenced sample: peripheral blood. These receptors were collected from an elderly woman with acute or convalescent COVID-19.

The V gene is TRBV28, the J gene TRBJ2-1, with 9 bases lining up with TRBD2. Germline-derived CDR1 and CDR2 are MDHEN and SYDVKM. V dropped 6 bases and J dropped 5; count of bases not matched to a gene: 5. This CDR3 is 14 amino acids long. The CDR3 is CASSPSGKNNEQFF. CDR3 DNA sequence: TGTGCCAGCAGCCCTAGCGGGAAGAACAATGAGCAGTTCTTC.

This chain joins TRBV7-9 and TRBJ2-7; TRBD2 is a possible D gene (5 bases). Germline V gives CDR1 SEHNR, CDR2 FQNEAQ (reference sequence). The CDR3 has 15 residues. Trimming cost V 5 bases and J 4 bases, with 18 bases left between them. The CDR3 DNA is TGTGCCAGCAGCCCCACGTCTACTAGTACTTACGAGCAGTACTTC. The encoded protein is CASSPTSTSTYEQYF.

The J gene is TRBJ1-2, the V gene TRBV10-3; D is unresolved. From germline, CDR1 is ENHRY and CDR2 SYGVKD. The CDR3 is 15 amino acids. Trimming shortened V by 4 bases and J by 0 bases, and 12 bases separated the two germline ends. DNA for the CDR3: TGTGCCATCAGTGTTTCGCAGATTTCTAACTATGGCTACACCTTC. Amino acids: CAISVSQISNYGYTF.

The chain combines TRBV18 with TRBJ2-2, with a possible D match to TRBD1 (6 bases). V dropped 3 bases and J dropped 4 bases, with 15 bases sitting between them. This CDR3 has 16 residues. The germline V gene has CDR1 KGHSH and CDR2 LQKENI. The CDR3 sequence: CASSPSTGTRTGELFF. CDR3 bases: TGTGCCAGCTCACCCTCAACCGGGACACGCACCGGGGAGCTGTTTTTT.

This chain joins TRBV6-5 and TRBJ1-2, with D perhaps TRBD1 (5 bases). V shed 11 bases and J shed 7 bases, with 26 bases lying between them. The CDR3 runs to 15 residues. Germline CDR1 MNHEY, CDR2 SVGAGI. The CDR3 loop reads CASSYGGGGAGGYTF. In DNA form, the CDR3 reads TGTGCCTCATCATACGGGGGTGGGGGTGCCGGTGGCTACACCTTC.

This clone has just one count. The CDR3 region has the DNA TGTGCCTGGAGTGACTCCACCCTCCCATACGAGCAGTACTTC. Its protein product is CAWSDSTLPYEQYF. The V gene is TRBV30, the J gene TRBJ2-7; no definite D call. Germline assignment: CDR1 GTSNPN and CDR2 SVGIG (reference sequence). V was shortened by 1 base and J by 4 bases, with 14 bases between the two germline ends. This CDR3 is 14 amino acids long.

The chain employs TRBV5-4 and TRBJ2-3; the match to TRBD1 covers 8 bases. The ends lost 4 bases at V and 0 bases at J; junction bases unmatched: 7. The CDR3 has 16 amino acids. CDR1 is SGHNT, CDR2 YYREEE, per germline (reference sequence). CDR3 nucleotide sequence: TGTGCCAGCAGCCCGGACAGGGATTGGAGCACAGATACGCAGTATTTT. This translates into CASSPDRDWSTDTQYF.

The genes are TRBV19 and TRBJ2-7; the D gene is possibly TRBD1 (6 bases). V was pared by 2 bases and J by 3 bases, with 14 bases between. Germline V gene data show CDR1 as LNHDA and CDR2 as SQIVND (reference sequence). The CDR3 consists of 15 residues. The CDR3 loop is CASSISGTNFYEQYF. The CDR3 nucleotides read TGTGCCAGTAGTATATCAGGGACAAATTTCTACGAGCAGTACTTC.

The chain combines TRBV3-1 (or the pseudogene TRBV3-2) with TRBJ2-1; 10 bases fit TRBD2. CDR1 and CDR2 from the germline V gene are LGHDT and YNNKEL (reference sequence). The CDR3 has 15 amino acids. Trimming removed 4 bases from V and 2 bases from J; junction bases left unmatched: 2. The CDR3, as DNA: TGTGCCAGCAGCCTCCTAGCGGGGGCCTACAATGAGCAGTTCTTC. Protein: CASSLLAGAYNEQFF.

This chain connects TRBV19 to TRBJ2-7; a possible D gene is TRBD1 (7 bases). This CDR3 spans 15 amino acids. Germline V gene data show CDR1 as LNHDA and CDR2 as SQIVND (reference sequence). Trimming removed 4 bases from V and 7 bases from J, with 20 bases in between. CDR3 region: CASSSPGTAREEQYF. CDR3 nucleotide sequence: TGTGCCAGTAGTAGCCCAGGGACAGCCCGGGAGGAGCAGTACTTC.